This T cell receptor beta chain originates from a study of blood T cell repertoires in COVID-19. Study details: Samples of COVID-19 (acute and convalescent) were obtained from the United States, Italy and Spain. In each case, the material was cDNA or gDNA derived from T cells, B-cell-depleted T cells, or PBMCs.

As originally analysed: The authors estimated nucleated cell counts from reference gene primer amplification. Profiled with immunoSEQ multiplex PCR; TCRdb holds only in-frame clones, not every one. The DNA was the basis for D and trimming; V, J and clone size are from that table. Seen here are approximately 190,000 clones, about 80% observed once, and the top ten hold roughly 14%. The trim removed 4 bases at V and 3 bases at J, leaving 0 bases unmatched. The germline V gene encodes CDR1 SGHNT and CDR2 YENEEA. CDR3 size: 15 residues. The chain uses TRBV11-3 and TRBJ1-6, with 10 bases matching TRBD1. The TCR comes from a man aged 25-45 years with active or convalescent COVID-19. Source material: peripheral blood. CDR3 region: CASSWTGGYNSPLHF. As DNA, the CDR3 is TGTGCCAGCAGCTGGACAGGGGGCTATAATTCACCCCTCCACTTT.